The next 20 T cell receptor beta chains were all read from a single sample in a study of shared clonotypes between healthy human individuals (dated by TCRdb to the early 2020s). Library creation used the immunoSEQ multiplex PCR assay. The table comes from immuneACCESS by way of TCRdb, which keeps in-frame sequences with V and J called. Part of the clones is missing from these tables; in studies checked, under half for an unresolved V gene and the rest for unknown reasons. The sample table records around 700,000 clones; approximately 79% of these occur just once. 1.5% to 2% of the sample is held by the ten biggest clonotypes. The sequenced sample consisted of memory CD4+ T cells sorted from blood. The cell subset or site label on this specimen signifies: CD45RA-negative fraction. The origin of the receptors is a woman aged 25-40 years in good health.

The V gene is TRBV5-1, the J gene TRBJ1-6; the D gene is possibly TRBD1 (5 bases). V was cut by 5 bases and J by 10 bases, with 13 bases left in between. This CDR3 has 13 amino acids. The germline gives CDR1 SGHRS, CDR2 YFSETQ. CDR3: CASSEGRGSPLHF. Written as DNA, the CDR3 is TGCGCCAGCAGTGAGGGGAGGGGATCACCCCTCCACTTT. The complete variable domain, with remaining parts taken from reference TRBV5-1 and TRBJ1-6, reads KAGVTQTPRYLIKTRGQQVTLSCSPISGHRSVSWYQQTPGQGLQFLFEYFSETQRNKGNFPGRFSGRQFSNSRSEMNVSTLELGDSALYLCASSEGRGSPLHFGNGTRLTVT.

The chain uses TRBV19 and TRBJ1-2; no reliable D call. This CDR3 is 13 amino acids long. V dropped 5 bases and J dropped 5 bases, with 12 bases sitting between them. CDR1 is LNHDA and CDR2 is SQIVND in the germline V gene (reference sequence). The DNA for the CDR3 is TGTGCCAGTAGTCGTCCGGGATCTTATGGCTACACCTTC. It yields the protein CASSRPGSYGYTF.

The V call is TRBV7-2, the J call TRBJ2-1; a possible D gene is TRBD2 (6 bases). This CDR3 spans 15 amino acids. Germline V CDR1 and CDR2: SGHTA, FQGNSA. Between the trimmed V and J ends, which lost 2 bases and 9 bases, there was a span of 17 bases. CDR3 DNA sequence: TGTGCCAGCAGCTTATTTCCTAGCGCAGAGATTGAGCAGTTCTTC. This sequence encodes CASSLFPSAEIEQFF. Supplemented by reference TRBV7-2 and TRBJ2-1, the full variable domain reads GAGVSQSPSNKVTEKGKDVELRCDPISGHTALYWYRQSLGQGLEFLIYFQGNSAPDKSGLPSDRFSAERTGGSVSTLTIQRTQQEDSAVYLCASSLFPSAEIEQFFGPGTRLTVL.

The CDR3 bases are TGTGCCAGCAGTGAATTGCGGGTGGGGTATGGCTACACCTTC. Translating it yields CASSELRVGYGYTF. V and J are TRBV2 and TRBJ1-2; D remains unclear. The CDR3 covers 14 residues. V gave up 2 bases and J gave up 5 bases, with 12 bases separating them. The germline V gene has CDR1 SNHLY and CDR2 FYNNEI.

The gene calls are TRBV7-9 and TRBJ1-1; maybe TRBD1 (6 bases). This CDR3 is 16 amino acids long. V was trimmed by 5 bases and J by 3 bases, leaving 19 bases between them. In germline, CDR1 is SEHNR, CDR2 FQNEAQ (reference sequence). This CDR3 reads CASSQRRRGGHTEAFF. DNA of the CDR3: TGTGCCAGCAGCCAACGCCGGAGAGGGGGGCACACTGAAGCTTTCTTT.

This clone was detected once. The gene calls are TRBV13 and TRBJ1-2; 7 bases line up with TRBD1. Germline CDR1 is PRHDT and CDR2 is FYEKMQ (reference sequence). V trimming: 6 bases; J trimming: 8 bases; junction bases outside the gene matches: 6. The CDR3 spans 12 residues. The CDR3: CASSSNRGGYTF. In nucleotides, the CDR3 is TGTGCCAGCAGTTCCAACAGGGGAGGCTACACCTTC.

J is TRBJ1-2 and V is TRBV5-3; D not resolved. TRBV5-3 carries the ORF label, with uncertain function. The CDR3 consists of 13 residues. Trimming stripped 8 bases from V and 8 bases from J, with 19 bases between. CDR3 residues: CASSHSGEDGYTF. The CDR3 region has the DNA TGTGCCAGCAGCCATTCCGGGGAAGACGGCTACACCTTC.

The CDR3 here is CASSGSGAVGTEAFF. CDR3 sequence (DNA): TGTGCCAGCAGTGGCTCCGGGGCCGTGGGCACTGAAGCTTTCTTT. V is TRBV25-1 and J is TRBJ1-1; maybe TRBD1 (5 bases). CDR3 length: 15 amino acids. V was shortened by 4 bases and J by 4 bases, with 16 bases between the two germline ends. In germline, CDR1 is MGHDK, CDR2 SYGVNS.

The V gene is TRBV7-9, the J gene TRBJ2-7; 9 nucleotides line up with TRBD2. The CDR3 loop spans 17 amino acids. CDR1 and CDR2 from the germline V gene are SEHNR and FQNEAQ (reference sequence). V gave up 3 bases and J gave up 2 bases; unmatched junction bases: 11. CDR3 loop: CASSFLTHGGRAYEQYF. CDR3 sequence (DNA): TGTGCCAGCAGCTTTCTAACCCACGGCGGGAGGGCCTACGAGCAGTACTTC.

CDR3 region: CASSLGLAGGANVLTF. The CDR3 DNA follows: TGTGCCAGCAGCTTAGGGTTGGCTGGAGGGGCCAACGTCCTGACTTTC. This sequence joins TRBV7-2 and TRBJ2-6; no clear D gene. The ends were cut back, 1 base at V and 4 bases at J, with 11 bases in the middle. This CDR3 contains 16 residues. From germline, CDR1 is SGHTA and CDR2 FQGNSA.

This clone has a handful of counts. The rearrangement joins TRBV10-3 to TRBJ1-3, with unresolved D. The CDR3 has 14 amino acids. The germline CDR1 and CDR2 sequences are ENHRY and SYGVKD. Trimming cost V 9 bases and J 0 bases, with 12 bases left between them. The CDR3 sequence is CAIRRTVSGNTIYF. For the CDR3, the DNA is TGTGCCATAAGAAGGACGGTCTCTGGAAACACCATATATTTT.

DNA of the CDR3: TGTGCCAGCAGTCCCGACCCGTTCACAAGGGGGCCTAGCACAGATACGCAGTATTTT. It translates to CASSPDPFTRGPSTDTQYF. The chain has TRBV27 and TRBJ2-3, with 7 bases identical to TRBD1. Germline V gives CDR1 MNHEY, CDR2 SMNVEV (reference sequence). Unmatched junction bases numbered 17, after V lost 5 bases and J lost 0 bases. CDR3 length: 19 amino acids.

This chain links TRBV10-2 with TRBJ1-1; D is unresolved. The CDR3 spans 13 residues. V was trimmed by 6 bases and J by 10 bases, leaving 18 bases between them. Germline values: CDR1 WSHSY, CDR2 SAAADI. CDR3 coding DNA: TGCGCCAGCAGACCCCAAAATCCTCCCGGAGCTTTCTTT. This encodes CASRPQNPPGAFF.

The chain couples TRBV4-2 to TRBJ2-7, with D possibly called TRBD1 or TRBD2 (6 bases each). This CDR3 has 16 residues. Between the trimmed V and J ends, which lost 3 bases and 3 bases, there was a span of 18 bases. Germline V gene data show CDR1 as LGHNA and CDR2 as YNFKEQ. The CDR3 is CASSQVLGGTSYEQYF. In nucleotides, the CDR3 is TGTGCCAGCAGCCAGGTGCTAGGCGGGACAAGCTACGAGCAGTACTTC.

This clone has a handful of counts. The rearrangement joins TRBV28 to TRBJ1-2; D is unclear. This CDR3 comprises 12 residues. V was clipped by 3 bases and J by 8 bases, with 10 bases between them. The germline V gene encodes CDR1 MDHEN and CDR2 SYDVKM. The CDR3 DNA follows: TGTGCCAGCAGTTTGCTCTCGGGCGGCTACACCTTC. The encoded protein is CASSLLSGGYTF.

There are a few counts of this clone. The chain couples TRBV6-1 to TRBJ1-2; weak D call: TRBD1 (6 bases). This CDR3 contains 15 residues. The germline V gene has CDR1 MNHNS and CDR2 SASEGT. Trimming took 1 base from V and 4 from J, leaving 13 bases between them. Written as DNA, the CDR3 is TGTGCCAGCAGTGAAGAGGTCCGAGGGGGCTATGGCTACACCTTC. Translated, it gives CASSEEVRGGYGYTF.

The chain links TRBV19 to TRBJ2-7; 9 bases line up with TRBD1. Looked up from germline, CDR1 is LNHDA and CDR2 is SQIVND (reference sequence). This CDR3 region has 16 residues. With 8 bases clipped from V and 2 bases from J, the junction kept 13 bases outside the gene matches. The CDR3 sequence: CASQGQGRGATYEQYF. The CDR3 DNA reads TGTGCCAGTCAGGGACAGGGTAGGGGCGCGACCTACGAGCAGTACTTC.

This chain uses TRBV27 with TRBJ2-7, with TRBD1 identical over 11 bases. The CDR3 covers 15 residues. Germline assignment: CDR1 MNHEY and CDR2 SMNVEV (reference sequence). With V trimmed by 7 bases and J by 0 bases, 5 bases remained unmatched. This CDR3 reads CASTPGQGASYEQYF. DNA for the CDR3: TGTGCCAGCACTCCCGGACAGGGGGCCTCCTACGAGCAGTACTTC.

This clone occurred a few times. This chain connects TRBV5-1 to TRBJ2-3; TRBD1 matches 8 bases. With 0 bases clipped from V and 4 bases from J, the junction kept 4 bases outside the gene matches. The CDR3 covers 15 residues. Germline values: CDR1 SGHRS, CDR2 YFSETQ. CDR3 residues: CASSLGQGASDTQYF. The CDR3 DNA is TGCGCCAGCAGCTTGGGTCAGGGGGCTTCAGATACGCAGTATTTT.

This clone was recorded a few times. The gene calls are TRBV19 and TRBJ1-5, with D possibly TRBD1 on 6 matching bases. The CDR3 length is 16 residues. V lost 5 bases and J lost 3, with 17 bases in between. Looked up from germline, CDR1 is LNHDA and CDR2 is SQIVND (reference sequence). The CDR3 coding sequence is TGTGCCAGTAGTGGAGGGACACCCGGACCCAATCAGCCCCAGCATTTT. The encoded protein is CASSGGTPGPNQPQHF.